The 16 T cell receptor beta chains below come from one sample, sequenced in a study of spatial heterogeneity in lung cancer. Broader study findings: Intratumoral expanded alpha and beta TCR counts were found to track tumor mutation counts.

These receptors' targets are unknown. TCRdb reprocessed the 5' RACE reads via MiXCR and lists one record per CDR3 protein. This table holds around 9,700 distinct CDR3 sequences, around 8.9% found once. Time point meaning: sample taken at primary tumor resection. The sample consisted of lung tumor tissue, taken at surgery. The receptors stem from a male donor with early-stage non-small cell lung cancer.

This clonotype was seen repeatedly, ten times or more. The V call is TRBV20-1, the J call TRBJ1-1; D remains unclear. Germline CDR1 reads DFQATT; CDR2 reads SNEGSKA (reference sequence). The CDR3 is made up of 14 amino acids. V shed 0 bases and J shed 5 bases, with 13 bases lying between them. CDR3 region: CSARDQRGVTEAFF. CDR3 DNA sequence: TGCAGTGCTAGAGATCAACGCGGCGTGACTGAAGCTTTCTTT.

In its sample, this clonotype was seen a few times. CDR3: CASSEQGGQPQHF. As DNA, the CDR3 is TGTGCCAGTAGTGAACAGGGAGGTCAGCCCCAGCATTTT. This rearrangement joins TRBV19 to TRBJ1-5; D is possibly TRBD1 (6 bases). The V gene lost 5 bases and the J gene lost 6 bases, with 11 bases spanning the gap. CDR3 length: 13 amino acids. Germline CDR1 is LNHDA and CDR2 is SQIVND (reference sequence).

This clonotype showed up many times. CDR3 sequence (DNA): TGTGCCAGCAGCTTAGAACTAGCGCAAGCCGGGGAGCTGTTTTTT. Residues: CASSLELAQAGELFF. J is TRBJ2-2 and V is TRBV7-8, with 7 bases matching TRBD2. Germline V gene lookup returns CDR1 SGHVS and CDR2 FQNEAQ. The V gene end was trimmed by 1 base and the J gene end by 6 bases; junction bases not matched to a gene: 5. The CDR3 length is 15 residues.

The chain carries TRBV27 and TRBJ1-1, with TRBD1 matching 8 bases. Losses at the gene ends were 5 bases for V and 3 bases for J; bases not matched to a gene: 2. Germline V gene lookup returns CDR1 MNHEY and CDR2 SMNVEV (reference sequence). This CDR3 region has 13 residues. CDR3 region: CASSTQGDTEAFF. As DNA, the CDR3 is TGTGCCAGCAGTACACAGGGGGACACTGAAGCTTTCTTT.

In this sample, this clonotype turned up many times. This chain joins TRBV5-4 and TRBJ2-2; tentatively, D is TRBD2 (5 bases). V was shortened by 3 bases and J by 7 bases, with 10 bases between the two germline ends. CDR3 length equals 13 residues. In germline, CDR1 is SGHNT, CDR2 YYREEE (reference sequence). The CDR3 spells CASSSEGFGELFF. Written as DNA, the CDR3 is TGTGCCAGCAGCTCTGAGGGCTTCGGGGAGCTGTTTTTT.

This clonotype was found many times. The V call is TRBV7-2, the J call TRBJ1-3; TRBD1 aligns across 10 bases. The germline CDR1 and CDR2 sequences are SGHTA and FQGNSA. The V and J ends lost 3 bases and 0 bases, in that order; junction bases with no gene match: 5. The CDR3 totals 17 residues. In DNA form, the CDR3 reads TGTGCCAGCAGCTTTCGGACAGGGGGAAACTCTGGAAACACCATATATTTT. It encodes CASSFRTGGNSGNTIYF.

This clonotype has a count of ten or more. The chain employs TRBV11-3 and TRBJ2-1, with 9 bases aligning to TRBD1. With 4 bases clipped from V and 3 bases from J, the junction kept 10 bases outside the gene matches. This CDR3 spans 17 amino acids. Germline lookup yields CDR1 SGHNT and CDR2 YENEEA. Here the CDR3 reads CASSSTPPGQGYNEQFF. CDR3 in DNA: TGTGCCAGCAGCTCCACCCCTCCGGGACAGGGCTACAATGAGCAGTTCTTC. Filled out from reference TRBV11-3 and TRBJ2-1, the complete variable domain reads EAGVVQSPRYKIIEKKQPVAFWCNPISGHNTLYWYLQNLGQGPELLIRYENEEAVDDSQLPKDRFSAERLKGVDSTLKIQPAELGDSAVYLCASSSTPPGQGYNEQFFGPGTRLTVL.

This clonotype has at least ten counts. The V gene is TRBV20-1, the J gene TRBJ2-2, with 8 bases aligning to TRBD1. The V and J ends lost 6 bases and 4 bases, in that order; junction bases with no gene match: 4. The CDR3 has 13 residues. The germline CDR1 and CDR2 sequences are DFQATT and SNEGSKA (reference sequence). This CDR3 reads CSARTGLTGELFF. CDR3 coding DNA: TGCAGTGCCAGGACAGGGCTCACCGGGGAGCTGTTTTTT.

This clonotype was counted between two and nine times. The chain is built from TRBV6-2 or TRBV6-3 and TRBJ2-3; D not certain. Germline V CDR1 and CDR2: MNHEY, SVGEGT. The CDR3 contains 14 residues. Between the trimmed V and J ends, which lost 7 bases and 0 bases, there was a span of 11 bases. The DNA of the CDR3 is TGTGCCAGCAACACACCGGACAGCACAGATACGCAGTATTTT. Residues: CASNTPDSTDTQYF.

Many counts were recorded for this clonotype. The rearrangement uses TRBV20-1 and TRBJ2-3, with 7 bases fitting TRBD1. Per germline, CDR1 DFQATT and CDR2 SNEGSKA (reference sequence). The CDR3 runs to 14 residues. The V segment lost 5 bases and the J segment 1 base; nucleotides outside the gene matches: 6. This CDR3 reads CSALQGSGTDTQYF. The CDR3 bases are TGCAGTGCTTTACAGGGGAGTGGCACAGATACGCAGTATTTT.

This sequence joins TRBV4-1 and TRBJ2-1; 9 nucleotides align to TRBD2. The CDR3 consists of 16 residues. Germline CDR1 is MGHRA and CDR2 is YSYEKL. V shed 3 bases, J shed 4 bases, and the junction held 7 bases outside the gene matches. The CDR3, as DNA: TGCGCCAGCAGCCAGAGCACGGGACTAGCTTACAATGAGCAGTTCTTC. Translating it yields CASSQSTGLAYNEQFF.

This clonotype has ten or more counts. V gene TRBV9 combines with J gene TRBJ1-1; a weak D match, TRBD1 (5 bases). There are 15 residues in the CDR3. CDR1 and CDR2 (germline): SGDLS, YYNGEE. V lost 4 bases and J 0 bases, leaving 13 bases between the germline ends. DNA of the CDR3: TGTGCCAGCAGCTTAATGGACACCCTGAACACTGAAGCTTTCTTT. Its translation is CASSLMDTLNTEAFF.

This clonotype was seen ten or more times. The chain links TRBV20-1 to TRBJ2-7, with D unclear. The germline CDR1 and CDR2 sequences are DFQATT and SNEGSKA (reference sequence). Trimming took 1 base from V and 7 from J, leaving 11 bases between them. This CDR3 contains 12 residues. The CDR3 DNA is TGCAGTGCTAGAGGCCTAGAGGCAGAGCAGTACTTC. It yields the protein CSARGLEAEQYF.

The gene calls are TRBV3-1 and TRBJ2-1; possibly TRBD1 for D (5 bases). Germline-derived CDR1 and CDR2 are LGHDT and YNNKEL (reference sequence). V gave up 4 bases and J gave up 5 bases, with 18 bases separating them. The CDR3 has 16 residues. This CDR3 reads CASSLGPAGIDNEQFF. CDR3 in DNA: TGTGCCAGCAGCCTGGGTCCGGCAGGGATAGACAATGAGCAGTTCTTC.

This clonotype showed up just a few times. V gene TRBV7-2 combines with J gene TRBJ2-1; 9 bases map to TRBD2. This CDR3 region has 18 residues. Germline V lookup: CDR1 SGHTA, CDR2 FQGNSA. J gave up 3 bases and V 1 base, and 10 bases lay outside the gene matches. The CDR3: CASSLGSGLASFYNEQFF. The CDR3 nucleotides are TGTGCCAGCAGCTTAGGGTCAGGACTAGCGAGTTTCTACAATGAGCAGTTCTTC. The full variable domain, rest sourced from reference TRBV7-2 and TRBJ2-1, is GAGVSQSPSNKVTEKGKDVELRCDPISGHTALYWYRQSLGQGLEFLIYFQGNSAPDKSGLPSDRFSAERTGGSVSTLTIQRTQQEDSAVYLCASSLGSGLASFYNEQFFGPGTRLTVL.

This clonotype was found many times. The chain employs TRBV20-1 and TRBJ1-2; D possibly corresponds to TRBD1 (5 bases). Germline CDR1 and CDR2: DFQATT and SNEGSKA (reference sequence). The CDR3 contains 11 residues. The CDR3 nucleotides read TGCAGCTCCCCAGGGAACTATGGCTACACCTTC. It is translated as CSSPGNYGYTF.